This T cell receptor beta chain was sequenced during a study of shared clonotypes between healthy human individuals. Overall study results and limits: Naive CD4 clonotypes overlapped across several donors at around 4.7%.

The healthy adult donors were HIV-negative and reported no recent acute infections or vaccinations. Sequencing was performed with immunoSEQ multiplex PCR; in TCRdb, only in-frame clones are kept and a portion is missing. There are around 1 million clones in the sample; less than 85% occur only once, and around 1.4% lies in the top ten. To note about this clone: Its antigen is currently unknown.

The germline CDR1 and CDR2 sequences are MNHEY and SVGAGI. This CDR3 is built from 15 residues. V gave up 6 bases and J gave up 0 bases; unmatched junction bases: 3. The chain combines TRBV6-5 with TRBJ1-5, with 9 bases that match TRBD1. This TCR was recovered from a man aged 18 to 29 in good health. Sequencing input: memory CD4+ T cells sorted from blood. The sample's subset: CD45RA-negative fraction. CDR3 residues: CASRLQGASNQPQHF. The CDR3 DNA is TGTGCCAGCAGACTACAGGGGGCTAGCAATCAGCCCCAGCATTTT.